These T cell receptor beta chains were read from a single sample in a study of cytomegalovirus exposure and HLA in healthy donors. Generated by immunoSEQ multiplex PCR, the TCRdb table keeps only in-frame clones and is missing some. The sample shows roughly 220,000 clones, approximately 70% of them seen only once. Material for sequencing was PBMCs. These receptors were collected from a man aged 40-49 years in good health and CMV-seropositive. Both conserved end residues are part of each CDR3. D genes are given only for firm matches. Not every row has a clone size; where given, it reads once, few, many or a size class.

clone_size j_call v_call d_call cdr3_nt cdr3_aa
- TRBJ2-3 TRBV7-2 TRBD2 TGTGCCAGCAGCTTTTATCAGCGGGGATACACAGATACGCAGTATTTT CASSFYQRGYTDTQYF
- TRBJ2-7 TRBV5-5 - TGTGCCAGCAGCTCGTCGAGGACAGTCGAGAACGAGCAGTACTTC CASSSSRTVENEQYF
- TRBJ1-3 TRBV4-1 TRBD1 TGCGCCAGCAGCCCGGACAGGGGTTCTGGAAACACCATATATTTT CASSPDRGSGNTIYF
few TRBJ1-2 TRBV4-2 TRBD1 TGTGCCAGCAGCCCTGGGACAGGGGGGTCGGATGGCTACACCTTC CASSPGTGGSDGYTF
- TRBJ2-7 TRBV5-1 TRBD1 TGCGCCAGCAGCCTGACAGGGGCACTGACCTACGAGCAGTACTTC CASSLTGALTYEQYF
- TRBJ1-6 TRBV7-2 TRBD1 TGTGCCAGCAGCCTCATGACAGGGGATAATTCACCCCTCCACTTT CASSLMTGDNSPLHF
- TRBJ1-1 TRBV4-1 TRBD1 TGCGCCAGCAGCCATGGTGAGGGGGCAGGAACTGAAGCTTTCTTT CASSHGEGAGTEAFF
- TRBJ2-5 TRBV11-2 - TGTGCCAGCAGCTTAGATCATAGCGGCGGGGTAAAAGAGACCCAGTACTTC CASSLDHSGGVKETQYF
few TRBJ2-5 TRBV10-2 TRBD2 TGCGCCAGCAACAAGCGGGGGACCCAAGAGACCCAGTACTTC CASNKRGTQETQYF
- TRBJ1-3 TRBV18 - TGTGCCAGCTCACAACTCGGGAGCTCTGGAAACACCATATATTTT CASSQLGSSGNTIYF
- TRBJ1-2 TRBV6-6 TRBD1 TGTGCCAGCAGTTACTCGACAGGGGGCAATGGCTACACCTTC CASSYSTGGNGYTF
few TRBJ2-5 TRBV7-2 - TGTGCCAGCAGCTACCGGGGGTACCAAGAGACCCAGTACTTC CASSYRGYQETQYF
- TRBJ1-1 TRBV7-8 - TGTGCCAGCAGCTCACCGGGAGTCCGGGGCACTGAAGCTTTCTTT CASSSPGVRGTEAFF
- TRBJ2-5 TRBV4-1 - TGCGCCAGCAGCCAAGCCAGAACGGAGACCCAGTACTTC CASSQARTETQYF
- TRBJ2-3 TRBV15 TRBD1 TGTGCCACCAGCAGGCAGGGACAGGGGTCGTTTGAAGATACGCAGTATTTT CATSRQGQGSFEDTQYF
many TRBJ1-5 TRBV18 TRBD1 TGTGCCAGCTCACCAGACAGGGGTGGCAATCAGCCCCAGCATTTT CASSPDRGGNQPQHF
- TRBJ2-7 TRBV7-9 - TGTGCCAGCAGCCGTTATACAGTCAACAAGCCCTACGAGCAGTACTTC CASSRYTVNKPYEQYF
few TRBJ2-3 TRBV5-4 - TGTGCCAGCAGCGCCCAGGGAGATACGCAGTATTTT CASSAQGDTQYF
- TRBJ2-7 TRBV10-1 TRBD1 TGCGCCAGCACTCCGACAGGGGGCACGCGTGATTCCTACGAGCAGTACTTC CASTPTGGTRDSYEQYF
few TRBJ2-3 TRBV5-1 - TGCGCCAGCAGCTTGGGGCTCGGGGGTAGCCCAGATACGCAGTATTTT CASSLGLGGSPDTQYF
- TRBJ2-1 TRBV6-5 TRBD1 TGTGCCAGCAGCGATGGGACAGGGCAATACAATGAGCAGTTCTTC CASSDGTGQYNEQFF
- TRBJ2-2 TRBV11-3 TRBD1 TGTGCCAGCAGCGCGGTACAGGGGCCCGGGGAGCTGTTTTTT CASSAVQGPGELFF
- TRBJ2-5 TRBV7-7 - TGTGCCAGCAGCTTAGGGCTAGCCCGGGGTTCTGAGACCCAGTACTTC CASSLGLARGSETQYF
- TRBJ1-1 TRBV7-2 - TGTGCCAGCAGCTTAGGCACAGCCACCTCCATGAACACTGAAGCTTTCTTT CASSLGTATSMNTEAFF
- TRBJ2-5 TRBV5-1 - TGCGCCAGCAGCTTGGCCCAGGGTCAAGAGACCCAGTACTTC CASSLAQGQETQYF
- TRBJ2-7 TRBV7-6 TRBD2 TGTGCCAGCAGCTTAGGTCCTAGCGGCTACGAGCAGTACTTC CASSLGPSGYEQYF
- TRBJ2-1 TRBV5-1 TRBD1 TGCGCCAGCAGCTCCACGACAGGGGTTGCCAATGAGCAGTTCTTC CASSSTTGVANEQFF
- TRBJ2-7 TRBV19 TRBD1 TGTGCCAGTAGTAGACAGGGGGACTCCTCCTACGAGCAGTACTTC CASSRQGDSSYEQYF